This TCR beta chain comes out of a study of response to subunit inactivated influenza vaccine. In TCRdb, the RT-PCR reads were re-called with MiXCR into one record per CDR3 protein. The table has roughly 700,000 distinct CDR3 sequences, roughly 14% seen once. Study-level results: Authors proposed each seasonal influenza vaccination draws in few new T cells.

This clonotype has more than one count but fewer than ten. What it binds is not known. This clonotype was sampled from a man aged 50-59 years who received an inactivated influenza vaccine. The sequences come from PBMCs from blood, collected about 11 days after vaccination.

The CDR3 nucleotides read TGTGCCAGCAGCCCAGGGCGGCTAGCGGGAGTTGACAATGAGCAGTTCTTC. This sequence encodes CASSPGRLAGVDNEQFF. The J gene is TRBJ2-1, the V gene TRBV7-6; 10 nucleotides match TRBD2. This CDR3 region has 17 residues. Germline V gene sequence: CDR1 SGHVS, CDR2 FNYEAQ. V lost 5 bases, J lost 5 bases, and 12 bases stayed unmatched.